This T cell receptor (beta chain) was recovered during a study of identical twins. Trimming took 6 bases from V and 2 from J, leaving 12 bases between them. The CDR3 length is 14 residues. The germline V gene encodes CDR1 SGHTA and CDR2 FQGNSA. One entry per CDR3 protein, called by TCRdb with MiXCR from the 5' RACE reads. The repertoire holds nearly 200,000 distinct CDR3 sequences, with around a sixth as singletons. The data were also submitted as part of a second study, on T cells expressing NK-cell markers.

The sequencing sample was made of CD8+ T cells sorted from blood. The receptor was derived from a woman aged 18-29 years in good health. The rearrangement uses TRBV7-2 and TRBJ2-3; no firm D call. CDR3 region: CASSLPMFTDTQYF. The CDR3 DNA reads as TGTGCCAGCAGTCTCCCCATGTTCACAGATACGCAGTATTTT.